These 28 T cell receptor beta chains came from one sample sequenced in a study of Graves' ophthalmopathy and Graves' hyperthyroidism. The TCR beta CDR3 regions underwent amplification from RNA transcripts. HTBI primers served in a first-round RT-PCR, which a second-round multiplex PCR followed. TCRdb reanalysed the multiplex PCR reads using MiXCR and keeps one entry per CDR3 protein. The sample includes approximately 700,000 distinct CDR3 sequences, roughly 40% of them seen just once. Sample: peripheral blood. Source of these receptors: an adult man with Graves' ophthalmopathy.

This clonotype was counted a few times. The gene calls are TRBV29-1 and TRBJ2-3; D gene unclear. The germline V and J ends were trimmed by 1 base and 1 base, with 15 bases remaining between them. The CDR3 loop spans 16 amino acids. Germline CDR1 is SQVTM and CDR2 is ANQGSEA. The CDR3 region is CSVEAWTHLGTDTQYF. DNA for the CDR3: TGCAGCGTTGAAGCCTGGACGCACCTAGGCACAGATACGCAGTATTTT.

The rearrangement uses TRBV29-1 and TRBJ1-3; no reliable D call. CDR3 length: 10 amino acids. V was cut by 6 bases and J by 6 bases, with 6 bases left in between. Germline V gene lookup returns CDR1 SQVTM and CDR2 ANQGSEA. The CDR3 loop reads CSVTQNTIYF. In DNA form, the CDR3 reads TGCAGCGTAACACAAAACACCATATATTTT.

This chain joins TRBV29-1 and TRBJ2-7, with 8 nucleotides matching TRBD1. The length of the CDR3 is 14 residues. Per germline, CDR1 SQVTM and CDR2 ANQGSEA. V lost 3 bases, J lost 3 bases, and 7 bases stayed unmatched. CDR3: CSVDEGQARYEQYF. The CDR3 nucleotides read TGCAGCGTTGATGAGGGACAGGCCCGCTACGAGCAGTACTTC.

CDR3 DNA sequence: TGCAGTGCTAGGGTGGCGGGAGTTGAAGAGCAGTACTTC. Translating it yields CSARVAGVEEQYF. This chain uses TRBV20-1 with TRBJ2-7, with 7 bases that match TRBD2. Germline CDR1 is DFQATT and CDR2 is SNEGSKA (reference sequence). This CDR3 is 13 amino acids long. Germline trimming cut 3 bases from V and 7 bases from J; bases unmatched to any gene: 9.

This clonotype was seen only a few times. This chain connects TRBV20-1 to TRBJ1-1; D is perhaps TRBD1 (5 bases). Germline V lookup: CDR1 DFQATT, CDR2 SNEGSKA (reference sequence). The CDR3 extends over 14 amino acids. The V end lost 3 bases, the J end lost 6 bases, and 17 bases lay between the germline ends. CDR3 bases: TGCAGTGCTAGCGCAGGGATAGAAACGGCTGAAGCTTTCTTT. Its translation is CSASAGIETAEAFF.

This clonotype was seen a handful of times. This chain links TRBV25-1 with TRBJ1-2; D not certain. Between the trimmed V and J ends, which lost 6 bases and 7 bases, there was a span of 21 bases. Germline V CDR1 and CDR2: MGHDK, SYGVNS. This CDR3 is built from 15 residues. CDR3 in amino acids: CASSQQETGLGGYTF. The CDR3 DNA reads TGTGCCAGCAGCCAACAAGAAACCGGTTTGGGTGGCTACACCTTC.

This sequence joins TRBV19 and TRBJ1-5, with 7 bases that match TRBD1. In germline, CDR1 is LNHDA, CDR2 SQIVND (reference sequence). V lost 11 bases and J lost 3; bases outside the gene matches: 10. The length of the CDR3 is 14 residues. CDR3 sequence (DNA): TGTGCCCGGACAGGCCGAAAGAACAATCAGCCCCAGCATTTT. It is translated as CARTGRKNNQPQHF.

This clonotype was counted at least ten times. This sequence joins TRBV9 and TRBJ1-6; a weak D match, TRBD1 (5 bases). Germline-derived CDR1 and CDR2 are SGDLS and YYNGEE. V was cut by 4 bases and J by 6 bases, with 14 bases left in between. CDR3 size: 15 residues. CDR3 residues: CASSLLGDPNSPLHF. The CDR3 DNA sequence: TGTGCCAGCAGCTTGCTAGGGGACCCTAATTCACCCCTCCACTTT.

This chain uses TRBV25-1 with TRBJ1-1, with a weak D call TRBD1 (6 bases). There are 15 residues in the CDR3. Per germline, CDR1 MGHDK and CDR2 SYGVNS. Trimming cost V 5 bases and J 1 base, with 14 bases left between them. CDR3 residues: CASSLDGTPNTEAFF. Written as DNA, the CDR3 is TGTGCCAGCAGTTTAGACGGGACACCGAACACTGAAGCTTTCTTT. Using reference TRBV25-1 and TRBJ1-1 for the parts outside the CDR3, the full variable domain is EADIYQTPRYLVIGTGKKITLECSQTMGHDKMYWYQQDPGMELHLIHYSYGVNSTEKGDLSSESTVSRIRTEHFPLTLESARPSHTSQYLCASSLDGTPNTEAFFGQGTRLTVV.

The chain uses TRBV12-3 or TRBV12-4 and TRBJ2-5; 8 bases line up with TRBD1. This CDR3 has 14 amino acids. CDR3 amino acids: CASGPGQGQETQYF. CDR3 DNA: TGTGCTAGTGGTCCCGGACAGGGTCAAGAGACCCAGTACTTC.

In this sample, this clonotype turned up a few times. The CDR3 here is CASSPGSTEETQYF. CDR3 DNA sequence: TGTGCCAGCTCACCAGGGTCTACTGAAGAGACCCAGTACTTC. The chain carries TRBV7-9 and TRBJ2-5, with D possibly matching TRBD1 (5 bases). The CDR3 contains 14 residues. Trimming cost V 8 bases and J 3 bases, with 16 bases left between them. Looked up from germline, CDR1 is SEHNR and CDR2 is FQNEAQ (reference sequence).

This clonotype was detected many times. The chain combines TRBV7-3 with TRBJ2-6, with a possible D match to TRBD2 (6 bases). The germline CDR1 and CDR2 sequences are SGHTA and FQGTGA. This CDR3 is 18 amino acids long. V lost 1 base and J lost 0, with 13 bases in between. The CDR3 protein is CASSLNSGRSSGANVLTF. CDR3 bases: TGTGCCAGCAGCTTAAACTCGGGGAGGAGCTCTGGGGCCAACGTCCTGACTTTC.

At least ten counts were recorded for this clonotype. The chain has TRBV2 and TRBJ2-7, with a tentative D call TRBD1 (6 bases). Looked up from germline, CDR1 is SNHLY and CDR2 is FYNNEI. The ends were cut back, 5 bases at V and 4 bases at J, with 9 bases in the middle. The CDR3 loop spans 12 amino acids. CDR3 residues: CASSTGLYEQYF. DNA of the CDR3: TGTGCCAGCAGTACAGGGTTGTACGAGCAGTACTTC.

V gene TRBV5-4 combines with J gene TRBJ2-7; weak D call: TRBD1 (6 bases). Germline V lookup: CDR1 SGHNT, CDR2 YYREEE (reference sequence). With 4 bases removed from V and 5 bases from J, the gap between germline ends came to 19 bases. This CDR3 has 15 residues. The CDR3 sequence is CASSLPSGGGHEQYF. The CDR3, as DNA: TGTGCCAGCAGCCTACCGAGCGGTGGGGGCCACGAGCAGTACTTC. The variable domain in full, completed from reference TRBV5-4 and TRBJ2-7, reads ETGVTQSPTHLIKTRGQQVTLRCSSQSGHNTVSWYQQALGQGPQFIFQYYREEENGRGNFPPRFSGLQFPNYSSELNVNALELDDSALYLCASSLPSGGGHEQYFGPGTRLTVT.

This clonotype was counted ten times or more. J is TRBJ1-2 and V is TRBV29-1; D might be TRBD1 (6 bases). The germline gives CDR1 SQVTM, CDR2 ANQGSEA. V gave up 4 bases and J gave up 7 bases, with 19 bases separating them. The CDR3 length is 14 residues. CDR3 sequence (DNA): TGCAGCGTTGGGCTCGCTGCAGGGGAGTCTGGCTACACCTTC. This gives the protein CSVGLAAGESGYTF.

The chain couples TRBV7-9 to TRBJ2-2; D uncertain. The CDR3 sequence is 14 residues long. Trimming left V 5 bases short and J 6 bases short, with 13 bases between. Germline CDR1 SEHNR, CDR2 FQNEAQ (reference sequence). Here the CDR3 DNA reads TGTGCCAGCAGCCGCCCGAGAATGGCCGGGGAGCTGTTTTTT. Protein: CASSRPRMAGELFF.

This clonotype was picked up many times. J is TRBJ1-4 and V is TRBV20-1; D remains ambiguous. The CDR3 loop spans 13 amino acids. Per the germline V gene, CDR1 is DFQATT and CDR2 is SNEGSKA (reference sequence). Trimming took 3 bases from V and 0 from J, leaving 5 bases between them. The CDR3 here is CSARTSTNEKLFF. DNA of the CDR3: TGCAGTGCTAGGACCTCAACTAATGAAAAACTGTTTTTT.

Concerning this clonotype itself: As the CDR3 is not closed by the conserved phenylalanine or tryptophan, this likely results from a read error. The chain links TRBV7-9 to TRBJ2-2; the match to TRBD1 covers 9 bases. The CDR3 extends over 16 amino acids. Trimming at V came to 6 bases and at J to 4 bases, leaving 9 bases not matched to a gene. The germline V gene has CDR1 SEHNR and CDR2 FQNEAQ (reference sequence). This chain's CDR3 is CASRVTGGRSTGELFL. The CDR3 DNA reads as TGTGCCAGCAGAGTGACAGGGGGGCGAAGCACCGGGGAGCTGTTTCTT.

The chain combines TRBV7-2 with TRBJ2-5; TRBD2 is a possible D gene (6 bases). The V gene's germline CDR1 is SGHTA and CDR2 FQGNSA. The CDR3 consists of 15 residues. V gave up 6 bases and J gave up 5 bases, with 19 bases separating them. CDR3 nucleotide sequence: TGTGCCAGCAGTTTATACTTCGGGGCGGGGGAGACCCAGTACTTC. Its translation is CASSLYFGAGETQYF.

This clonotype occurred a few times. The chain employs TRBV12-3 or TRBV12-4 and TRBJ1-2, with TRBD1 matching over 7 bases. The junction had 12 bases not matched to a gene; V was cut back by 9 bases and J by 8 bases. The CDR3 has 13 amino acids. The CDR3 DNA is TGTGCCAGTAGATCCCCACAGGGGAGAGGCTACACCTTC. This codes for CASRSPQGRGYTF.

This clonotype was found many times. The chain recombines TRBV24-1 with TRBJ2-5, with D perhaps TRBD2 (5 bases). Per the germline V gene, CDR1 is KGHDR and CDR2 is SFDVKD. This CDR3 spans 13 amino acids. Deletions cut 4 bases from V and 5 bases from J, with 10 bases between. CDR3 amino acids: CATSEGVAETQYF. For the CDR3, the DNA is TGTGCCACCAGTGAGGGAGTAGCTGAGACCCAGTACTTC.

V is TRBV15 and J is TRBJ1-2, with 7 nucleotides matching TRBD1. Looked up from germline, CDR1 is LNHNV and CDR2 is YYDKDF (reference sequence). The V segment lost 5 bases and the J segment 4 bases; nucleotides outside the gene matches: 4. This CDR3 spans 13 amino acids. Here the CDR3 DNA reads TGTGCCACCAGCTCCGGACAGGTCTATGGCTACACCTTC. Its protein product is CATSSGQVYGYTF.

This clonotype was recorded a few times. CDR3 loop: CASSPAVAPLHF. Here the CDR3 DNA reads TGTGCCAGCAGCCCGGCAGTGGCACCCCTCCACTTT. The rearrangement links TRBV28 to TRBJ1-6; D gene uncertain. V lost 6 bases, J lost 11 bases, and 11 bases lay in between. The CDR3 length is 12 residues. Germline-derived CDR1 and CDR2 are MDHEN and SYDVKM.

This chain connects TRBV12-3 or TRBV12-4 to TRBJ2-7; D may be TRBD1 (5 bases). This CDR3 contains 14 residues. V lost 6 bases, J lost 2 bases, and 14 bases lay in between. CDR3 sequence reads: CASRRLGHTYEQYF. CDR3 bases: TGTGCCAGCAGGCGGCTTGGACATACCTACGAGCAGTACTTC.

The gene calls are TRBV20-1 and TRBJ1-5; possibly TRBD1 for D (5 bases). The CDR3 runs 14 residues. V gave up 0 bases and J gave up 6 bases, with 12 bases separating them. From germline, CDR1 is DFQATT and CDR2 SNEGSKA (reference sequence). The CDR3 protein is CSARDLQVRQPQHF. The CDR3 nucleotides are TGCAGTGCTAGAGATCTACAGGTTCGTCAGCCCCAGCATTTT.

Concerning this clonotype: One end of the junction varies from germline; a read error may be responsible. The chain's CDR3 is CASSQEMSDSGNTIYF. The CDR3 DNA is TGCGCCAGCAGCCAAGAGATGTCGGACTCTGGAAACACCATATATTTT. The rearrangement links TRBV7-2 to TRBJ1-3; D not certain. This CDR3 is built from 16 residues. Germline lookup yields CDR1 SGHTA and CDR2 FQGNSA. The variable domain in full, with the rest retrieved from reference TRBV7-2 and TRBJ1-3, is GAGVSQSPSNKVTEKGKDVELRCDPISGHTALYWYRQSLGQGLEFLIYFQGNSAPDKSGLPSDRFSAERTGGSVSTLTIQRTQQEDSAVYLCASSQEMSDSGNTIYFGEGSWLTVV.

This clonotype was seen a handful of times. The genes are TRBV7-9 and TRBJ2-5; D ambiguous. V gave up 3 bases and J gave up 1 base, with 12 bases separating them. The germline V gene has CDR1 SEHNR and CDR2 FQNEAQ (reference sequence). The CDR3 contains 15 residues. The CDR3 region has the DNA TGTGCCAGCAGCTTGGCCGGAATAGCCCAAGAGACCCAGTACTTC. Its translation: CASSLAGIAQETQYF. Full variable domain (missing parts from reference TRBV7-9 and TRBJ2-5): DTGVSQNPRHKITKRGQNVTFRCDPISEHNRLYWYRQTLGQGPEFLTYFQNEAQLEKSRLLSDRFSAERPKGSFSTLEIQRTEQGDSAMYLCASSLAGIAQETQYFGPGTRLLVL.

The rearrangement links TRBV19 to TRBJ1-2; 12 bases are a match to TRBD1. The CDR3 length is 15 residues. Germline V gives CDR1 LNHDA, CDR2 SQIVND (reference sequence). The J segment lost 8 bases and the V segment lost 3 bases, leaving 7 bases of the junction unmatched. The CDR3 coding sequence is TGTGCCAGTAGTATCGCGGGACAGGGGGCGCAGGGCTACACCTTC. Translated: CASSIAGQGAQGYTF.